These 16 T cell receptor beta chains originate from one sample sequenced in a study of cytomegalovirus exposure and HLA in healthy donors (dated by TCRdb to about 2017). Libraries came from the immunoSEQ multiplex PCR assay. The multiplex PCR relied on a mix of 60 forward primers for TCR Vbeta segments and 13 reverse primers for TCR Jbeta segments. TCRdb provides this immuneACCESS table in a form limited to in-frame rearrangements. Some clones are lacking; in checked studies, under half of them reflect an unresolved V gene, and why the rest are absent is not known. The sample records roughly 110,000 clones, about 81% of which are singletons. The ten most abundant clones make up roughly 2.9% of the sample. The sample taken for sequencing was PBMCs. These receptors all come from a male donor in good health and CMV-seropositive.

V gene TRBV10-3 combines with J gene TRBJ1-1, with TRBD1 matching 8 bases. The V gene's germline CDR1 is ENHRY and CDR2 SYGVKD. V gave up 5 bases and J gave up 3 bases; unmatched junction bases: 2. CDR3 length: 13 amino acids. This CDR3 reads CAISRQGYTEAFF. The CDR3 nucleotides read TGTGCCATCAGTCGACAGGGGTACACTGAAGCTTTCTTT.

CDR3 sequence: CASSVGRAGDTEAFF. CDR3 bases: TGTGCCAGCAGCGTAGGCAGGGCTGGGGACACTGAAGCTTTCTTT. V is TRBV9 and J is TRBJ1-1; a possible D gene is TRBD1 (5 bases). The CDR3 extends over 15 amino acids. The V and J ends lost 0 bases and 3 bases respectively, with 12 bases between them. Germline V CDR1 and CDR2: SGDLS, YYNGEE.

For the CDR3, the DNA is TGTGCCAGCAGCCTAAGTGGGGCTAGCGGATACAATGAGCAGTTCTTC. This translates into CASSLSGASGYNEQFF. V gene TRBV7-2 combines with J gene TRBJ2-1, with 7 bases matching TRBD2. The trim removed 5 bases at V and 4 bases at J, leaving 11 bases unmatched. The CDR3 spans 16 residues. Germline values: CDR1 SGHTA, CDR2 FQGNSA.

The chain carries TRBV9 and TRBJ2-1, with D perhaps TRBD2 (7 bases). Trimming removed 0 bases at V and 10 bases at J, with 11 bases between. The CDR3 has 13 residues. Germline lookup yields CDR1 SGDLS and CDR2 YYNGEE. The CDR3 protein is CASSVVGGREQFF. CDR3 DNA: TGTGCCAGCAGCGTAGTGGGGGGGCGGGAGCAGTTCTTC.

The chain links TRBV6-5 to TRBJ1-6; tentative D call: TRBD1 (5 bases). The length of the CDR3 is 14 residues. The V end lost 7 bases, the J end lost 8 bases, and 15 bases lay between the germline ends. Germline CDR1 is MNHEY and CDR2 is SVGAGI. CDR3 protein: CASTRGRTDSPLHF. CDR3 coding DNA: TGTGCCAGCACGCGGGGGAGAACAGATTCACCCCTCCACTTT.

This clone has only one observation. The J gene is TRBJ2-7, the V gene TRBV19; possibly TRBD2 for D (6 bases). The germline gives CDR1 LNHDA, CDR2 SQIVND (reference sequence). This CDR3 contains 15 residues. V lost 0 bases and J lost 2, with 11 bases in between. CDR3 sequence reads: CASSIESPGAYEQYF. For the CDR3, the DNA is TGTGCCAGTAGTATAGAAAGTCCGGGGGCCTACGAGCAGTACTTC.

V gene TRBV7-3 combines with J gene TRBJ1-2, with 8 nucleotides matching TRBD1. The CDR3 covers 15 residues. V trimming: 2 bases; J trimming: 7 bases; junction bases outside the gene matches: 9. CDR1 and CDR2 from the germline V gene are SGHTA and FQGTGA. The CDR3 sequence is CASSLGAGGAGGYTF. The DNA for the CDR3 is TGTGCCAGCAGCTTAGGCGCAGGGGGCGCCGGTGGCTACACCTTC.

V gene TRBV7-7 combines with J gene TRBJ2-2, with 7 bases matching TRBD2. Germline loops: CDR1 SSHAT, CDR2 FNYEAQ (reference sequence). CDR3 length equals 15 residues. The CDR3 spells CASAGDGLFSGELFF. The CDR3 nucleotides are TGTGCTAGCGCGGGGGACGGACTTTTCTCCGGGGAGCTGTTTTTT.

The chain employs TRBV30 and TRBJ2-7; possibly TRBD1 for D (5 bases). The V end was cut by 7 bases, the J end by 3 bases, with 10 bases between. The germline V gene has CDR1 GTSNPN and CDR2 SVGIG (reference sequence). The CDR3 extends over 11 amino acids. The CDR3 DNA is TGTGCCTTAACGCAGGGCTACGAGCAGTACTTC. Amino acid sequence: CALTQGYEQYF.

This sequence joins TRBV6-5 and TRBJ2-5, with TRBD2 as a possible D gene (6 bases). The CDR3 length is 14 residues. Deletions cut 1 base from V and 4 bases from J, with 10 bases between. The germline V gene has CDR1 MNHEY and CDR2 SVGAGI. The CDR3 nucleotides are TGTGCCAGCAGTTACTGGGGGAGGTCAGAGACCCAGTACTTC. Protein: CASSYWGRSETQYF.

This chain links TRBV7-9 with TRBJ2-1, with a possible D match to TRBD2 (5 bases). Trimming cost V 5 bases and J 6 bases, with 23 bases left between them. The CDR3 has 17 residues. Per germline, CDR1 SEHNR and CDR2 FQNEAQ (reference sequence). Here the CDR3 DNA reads TGTGCCAGCAGCCCCGGATTGGGTCAAGAGGGCGGCAATGAGCAGTTCTTC. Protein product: CASSPGLGQEGGNEQFF.

As DNA, the CDR3 is TGCGCCAGCAGCCAAGAGGAGGGTGGCTACGAGCAGTACTTC. This sequence encodes CASSQEEGGYEQYF. The chain joins TRBV4-3 to TRBJ2-7; D might be TRBD2 (6 bases). Germline V gene sequence: CDR1 LGHNA, CDR2 YSLEER. V was cut by 0 bases and J by 3 bases, with 9 bases left in between. CDR3 length: 14 amino acids.

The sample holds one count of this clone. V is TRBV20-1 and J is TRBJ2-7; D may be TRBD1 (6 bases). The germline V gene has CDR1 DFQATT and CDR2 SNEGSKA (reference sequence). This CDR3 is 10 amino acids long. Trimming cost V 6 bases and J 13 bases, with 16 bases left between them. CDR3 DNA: TGCAGTGCCGTGGACAGCCTTCAATACTTC. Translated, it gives CSAVDSLQYF.

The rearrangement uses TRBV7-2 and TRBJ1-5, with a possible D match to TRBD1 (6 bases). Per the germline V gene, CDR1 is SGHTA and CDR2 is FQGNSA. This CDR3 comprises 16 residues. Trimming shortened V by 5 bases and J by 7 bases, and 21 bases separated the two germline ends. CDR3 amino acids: CASSLEGRGGGQPQHF. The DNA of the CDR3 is TGTGCCAGCAGCCTCGAGGGACGGGGGGGCGGGCAGCCCCAGCATTTT. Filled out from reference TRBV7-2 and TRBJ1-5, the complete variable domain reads GAGVSQSPSNKVTEKGKDVELRCDPISGHTALYWYRQSLGQGLEFLIYFQGNSAPDKSGLPSDRFSAERTGGSVSTLTIQRTQQEDSAVYLCASSLEGRGGGQPQHFGDGTRLSIL.

The CDR3 loop is CASSKVDRVATKAFF. DNA of the CDR3: TGTGCCAGCAGCAAAGTGGACAGGGTAGCGACCAAAGCTTTCTTT. This chain connects TRBV21-1 to TRBJ1-1; the table gives TRBD1 as D, unverified against the DNA. TRBV21-1 is annotated as a pseudogene. The CDR3 is 15 amino acids.

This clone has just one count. CDR3 in DNA: TGTGCCAGCAGCTGGGACACCCAAGAGACCCAGTACTTC. Residues: CASSWDTQETQYF. The chain carries TRBV7-6 and TRBJ2-5, with TRBD1 as a possible D gene (6 bases). Trimming removed 4 bases from V and 1 base from J, with 7 bases in between. This CDR3 region has 13 residues. CDR1 is SGHVS and CDR2 is FNYEAQ in the germline V gene. The full variable domain, rest sourced from reference TRBV7-6 and TRBJ2-5, is GAGVSQSPRYKVTKRGQDVALRCDPISGHVSLYWYRQALGQGPEFLTYFNYEAQQDKSGLPNDRFSAERPEGSISTLTIQRTEQRDSAMYRCASSWDTQETQYFGPGTRLLVL.